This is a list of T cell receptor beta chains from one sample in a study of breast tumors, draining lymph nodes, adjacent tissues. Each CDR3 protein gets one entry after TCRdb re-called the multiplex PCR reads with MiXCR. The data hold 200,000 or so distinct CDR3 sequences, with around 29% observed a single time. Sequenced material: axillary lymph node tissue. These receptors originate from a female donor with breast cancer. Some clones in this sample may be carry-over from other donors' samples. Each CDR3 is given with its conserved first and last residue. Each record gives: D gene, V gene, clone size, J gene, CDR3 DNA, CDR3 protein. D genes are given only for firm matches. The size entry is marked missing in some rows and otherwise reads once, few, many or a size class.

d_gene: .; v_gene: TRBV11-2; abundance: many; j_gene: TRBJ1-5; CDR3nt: TGTGCCAGCAGCCCTGGTGGGGGGCGATGGCAGCCCCAGCATTTT; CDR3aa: CASSPGGGRWQPQHF
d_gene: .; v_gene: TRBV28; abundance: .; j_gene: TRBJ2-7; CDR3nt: TGTGCCAGCAGTTCGACTGGGGGGACCTACGAGCAGTACTTC; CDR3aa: CASSSTGGTYEQYF
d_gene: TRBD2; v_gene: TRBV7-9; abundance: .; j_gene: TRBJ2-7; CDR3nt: TGTGCCAGCAGCCCGACTAGCGGGGACCCCTACGAGCAGTACTTC; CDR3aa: CASSPTSGDPYEQYF
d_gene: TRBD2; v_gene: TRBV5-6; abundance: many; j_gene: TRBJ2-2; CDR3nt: TGTGCCAGCAGGGGAAGGGGGCTAGCGGGACCGAACACCGGGGAGCTGTTTTTT; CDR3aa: CASRGRGLAGPNTGELFF
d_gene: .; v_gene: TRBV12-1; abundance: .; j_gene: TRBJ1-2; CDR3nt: TGTGCCACCAGGGGCGAGTATGGCTACACCTTC; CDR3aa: CATRGEYGYTF
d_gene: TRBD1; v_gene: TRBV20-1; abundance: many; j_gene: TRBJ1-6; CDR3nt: TGCAGTGCTAACAAGGACAGGGCCGATACTTCACCCCTCCACTTT; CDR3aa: CSANKDRADTSPLHF
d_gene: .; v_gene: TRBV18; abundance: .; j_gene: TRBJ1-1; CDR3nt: TGTGCCAGCTCACCACCAGGGACGACCACTGAAGCTTTCTTT; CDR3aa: CASSPPGTTTEAFF
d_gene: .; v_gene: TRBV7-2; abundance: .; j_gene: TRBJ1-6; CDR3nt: TGTGCCAGCAGCCAAGGGGGGAGTTCACCCCTCCACTTT; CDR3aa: CASSQGGSSPLHF
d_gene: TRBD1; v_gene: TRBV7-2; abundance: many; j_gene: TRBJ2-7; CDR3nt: TGTGCCAGCAGCTTAGGGCAGGGGGCCGACGAGCAGTACTTC; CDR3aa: CASSLGQGADEQYF
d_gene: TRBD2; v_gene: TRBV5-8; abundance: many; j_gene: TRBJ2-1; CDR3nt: TGTGCCAGCAGCCTTAGCGGGAGTCGGAATGAGCAGTTCTTC; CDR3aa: CASSLSGSRNEQFF
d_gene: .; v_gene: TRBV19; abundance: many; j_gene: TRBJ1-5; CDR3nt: TGTGCCAGTAGTATAGACCCTCCCTTGGGGCAGCCCCAGCATTTT; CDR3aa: CASSIDPPLGQPQHF
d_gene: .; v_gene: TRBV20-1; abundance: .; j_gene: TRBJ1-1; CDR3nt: TGCAGTGCCAACGGAGGGAGAAGGGCTGAAGCTTTCTTT; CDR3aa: CSANGGRRAEAFF
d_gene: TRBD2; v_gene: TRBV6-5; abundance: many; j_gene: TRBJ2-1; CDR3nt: TGTGCCAGCAGTCCACTAGCGGGGGGGCAGGGCTCCTACAATGAGCAGTTCTTC; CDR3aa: CASSPLAGGQGSYNEQFF
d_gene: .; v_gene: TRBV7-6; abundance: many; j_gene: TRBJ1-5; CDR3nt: TGTGCCAGCAGCCCACAGTGGGGGACTAATCAGCCCCAGCATTTT; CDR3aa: CASSPQWGTNQPQHF
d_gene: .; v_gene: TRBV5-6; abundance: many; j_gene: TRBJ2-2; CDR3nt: TGTGCCAGCAGCTCCGACAGCTTTTCGAACACCGGGGAGCTGTTTTTT; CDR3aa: CASSSDSFSNTGELFF
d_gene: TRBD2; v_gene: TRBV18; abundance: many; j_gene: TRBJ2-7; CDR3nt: TGTGCCAGCTCACCACCGAGCAGTAGCGGGAGGGCGGACGAGCAGTACTTC; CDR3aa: CASSPPSSSGRADEQYF
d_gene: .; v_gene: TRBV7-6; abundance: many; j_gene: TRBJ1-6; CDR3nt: TGTGCCAGCAGCTTTAGTCGCCCGGGACCCCTCCACTTT; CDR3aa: CASSFSRPGPLHF
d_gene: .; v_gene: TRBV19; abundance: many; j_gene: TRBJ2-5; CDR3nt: TGTGCCAGTAGTATCGCATTTTGGAAGACCCAGTACTTC; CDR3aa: CASSIAFWKTQYF
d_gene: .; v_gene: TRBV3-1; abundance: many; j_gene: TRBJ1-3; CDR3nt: TGTGCCAGCAGCCAAGGTTCACGGCCTGGAAACACCATATATTTT; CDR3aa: CASSQGSRPGNTIYF
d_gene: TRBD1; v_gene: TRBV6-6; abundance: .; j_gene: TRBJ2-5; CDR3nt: TGTGCCAGCAGTTGGACAGGGGGCGGGGAGACCCAGTACTTC; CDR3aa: CASSWTGGGETQYF
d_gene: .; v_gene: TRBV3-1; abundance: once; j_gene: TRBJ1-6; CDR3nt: TGTGCCAGCAGCCATAGGGATAGTTCACCCCTCCACTTT; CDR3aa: CASSHRDSSPLHF
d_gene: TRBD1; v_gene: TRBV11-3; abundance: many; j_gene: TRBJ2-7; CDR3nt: TGTGCCAGCAGCCTGGGGGTAGCAGGGGGAGAGCAGTACTTC; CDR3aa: CASSLGVAGGEQYF
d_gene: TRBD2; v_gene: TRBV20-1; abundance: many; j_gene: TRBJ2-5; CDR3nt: TGCAGTGCTAGGGGAGCGGGGGGGCCCGAGACCCAGTACTTC; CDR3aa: CSARGAGGPETQYF
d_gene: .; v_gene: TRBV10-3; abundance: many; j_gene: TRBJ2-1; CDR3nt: TGTGCCATCAGTGAGAACCAGCAGGATGAGCAGTTCTTC; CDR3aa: CAISENQQDEQFF
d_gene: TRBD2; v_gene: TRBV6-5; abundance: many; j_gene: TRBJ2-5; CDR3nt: TGTGCCAGCGGGCGCGGGGGGCAACAAGAGACCCAGTACTTC; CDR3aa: CASGRGGQQETQYF
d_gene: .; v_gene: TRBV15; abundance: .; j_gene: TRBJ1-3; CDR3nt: TGTGCCACCAGCAGAGGGGGGGCGACAGGATACACCATATATTTT; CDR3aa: CATSRGGATGYTIYF
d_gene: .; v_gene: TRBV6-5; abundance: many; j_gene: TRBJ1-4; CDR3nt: TGTGCCAGCGGGGGTTACGAAAAACTGTTTTTT; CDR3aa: CASGGYEKLFF
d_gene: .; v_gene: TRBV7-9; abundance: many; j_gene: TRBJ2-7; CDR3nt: TGTGCCAGCAGCCTAACTCCGAAATACGAGCAGTACTTC; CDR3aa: CASSLTPKYEQYF
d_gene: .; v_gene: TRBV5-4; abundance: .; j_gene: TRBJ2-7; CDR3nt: TGTGCCAGCAGCCGAGGTCAGAGGAACGAGCGGTACTTC; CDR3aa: CASSRGQRNERYF
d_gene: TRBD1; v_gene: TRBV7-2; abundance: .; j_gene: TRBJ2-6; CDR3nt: TGTGCCCCCACCGGGACAGGGATTGCTGGGGCCAACGTCCTGACTTTC; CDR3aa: CAPTGTGIAGANVLTF
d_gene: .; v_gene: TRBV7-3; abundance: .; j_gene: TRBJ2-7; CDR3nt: TGTGCCAGCTGGATGGGGAGCGGGTCCTACGAGCAGTACTTC; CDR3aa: CASWMGSGSYEQYF
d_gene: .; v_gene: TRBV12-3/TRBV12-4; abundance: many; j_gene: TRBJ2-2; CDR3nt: TGTGCCAGCAGTTACCGCGTAGGGGCCGGGGAGCTGTTTTTT; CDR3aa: CASSYRVGAGELFF
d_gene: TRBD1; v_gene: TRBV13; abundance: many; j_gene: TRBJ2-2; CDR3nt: TGTGCCAGCAGCTTCGGACTATTAGGACAGGGGTTTTCCGGGGAGCTGTTTTTT; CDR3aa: CASSFGLLGQGFSGELFF
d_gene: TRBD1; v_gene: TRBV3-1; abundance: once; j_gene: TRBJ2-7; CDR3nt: TGTGCCAGCAGCCAAACCTCGGACAGGGCCGAGCAGTACTTC; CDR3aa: CASSQTSDRAEQYF
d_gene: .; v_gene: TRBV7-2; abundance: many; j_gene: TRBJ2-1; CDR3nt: TGTGCCAGCAGCTTAGAATCTAGCGCTGCCTACAATGAGCAGTTCTTC; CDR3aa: CASSLESSAAYNEQFF
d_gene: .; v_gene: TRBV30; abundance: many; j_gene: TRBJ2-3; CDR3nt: TGTGCCTGGAGATCCCGACTAGTGAGGGGCACAGATACGCAGTATTTT; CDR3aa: CAWRSRLVRGTDTQYF
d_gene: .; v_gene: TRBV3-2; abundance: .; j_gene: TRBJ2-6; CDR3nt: TGTGCCAGCACTCAGGGGTGGGGGGGCTCTGGGGCCAACGTCCTGACTTTC; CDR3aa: CASTQGWGGSGANVLTF
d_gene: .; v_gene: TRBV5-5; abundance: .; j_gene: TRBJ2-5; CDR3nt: TGTGCCAGCAGCTTGGACAGGGCGTTCAGGATTGTGGGGGAGACCCAGTACTTC; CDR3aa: CASSLDRAFRIVGETQYF
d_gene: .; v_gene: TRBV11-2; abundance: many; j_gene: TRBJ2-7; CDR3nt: TGTGCCAGCAGCCCCAGGCGGGGAAACACCTACGAGCAGTACTTC; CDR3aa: CASSPRRGNTYEQYF
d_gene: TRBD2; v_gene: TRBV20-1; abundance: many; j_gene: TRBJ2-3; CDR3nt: TGCAGCGCGGGGGGCGGGAGCACAGATACGCAGTATTTT; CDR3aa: CSAGGGSTDTQYF
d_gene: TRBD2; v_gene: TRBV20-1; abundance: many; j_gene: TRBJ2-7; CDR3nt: TGCAGTGCTAGAGATCCCGGGACTAGCGGGGACGAGCAGTACTTC; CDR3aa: CSARDPGTSGDEQYF
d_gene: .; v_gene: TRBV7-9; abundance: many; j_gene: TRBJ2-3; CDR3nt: TGTGCCAGCAGCTTACCGCGGACTAAAGGGAGAGATACGCAGTATTTT; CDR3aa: CASSLPRTKGRDTQYF
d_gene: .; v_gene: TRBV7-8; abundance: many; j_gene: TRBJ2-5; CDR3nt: TGTGCCAGCAGCTTAGAGGTGGGACTGGGGCAAGAGACCCAGTACTTC; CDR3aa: CASSLEVGLGQETQYF
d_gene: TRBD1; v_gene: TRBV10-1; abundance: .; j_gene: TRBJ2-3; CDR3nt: TGCGCCAGCAGTGACCACAGGGGAACAGATACGCAGTATTTT; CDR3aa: CASSDHRGTDTQYF
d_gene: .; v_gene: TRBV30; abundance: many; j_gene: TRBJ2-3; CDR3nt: TGTGCCTGGAGTGGGGGGAGCACAGATACGCAGTATTTT; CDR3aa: CAWSGGSTDTQYF
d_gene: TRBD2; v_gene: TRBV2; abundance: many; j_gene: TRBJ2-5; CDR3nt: TGTGCCAGCAGTGGACTAGCGGGAGGGGAGACCCAGTACTTC; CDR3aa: CASSGLAGGETQYF
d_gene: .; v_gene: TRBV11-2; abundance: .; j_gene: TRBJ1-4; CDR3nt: TGTGCCAGCAGCCCCAACTCGAACACCGGGGAACGAAAAACTGTTTTT; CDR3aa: CASSPNSNTGERKTVF
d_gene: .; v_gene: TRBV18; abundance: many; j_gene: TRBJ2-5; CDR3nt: TGTGCCAGCTCACCACCAGTGGATCAAGAGACCCAGTACTTC; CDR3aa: CASSPPVDQETQYF
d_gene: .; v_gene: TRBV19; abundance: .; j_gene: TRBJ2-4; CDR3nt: TGTGCCAGTAGTATAGGGACTCGGGGCATTCAGTACTTC; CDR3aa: CASSIGTRGIQYF
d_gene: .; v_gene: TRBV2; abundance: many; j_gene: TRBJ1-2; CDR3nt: TGTGCCAGCAGCGGGGCAGTCCCTAACTATGGCTACACCTTC; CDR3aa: CASSGAVPNYGYTF
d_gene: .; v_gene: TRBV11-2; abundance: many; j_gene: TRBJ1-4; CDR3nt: TGTGCCAGCAGCTTAGGCGGGGGGGCTGAGGAAAAACTGTTTTTT; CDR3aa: CASSLGGGAEEKLFF